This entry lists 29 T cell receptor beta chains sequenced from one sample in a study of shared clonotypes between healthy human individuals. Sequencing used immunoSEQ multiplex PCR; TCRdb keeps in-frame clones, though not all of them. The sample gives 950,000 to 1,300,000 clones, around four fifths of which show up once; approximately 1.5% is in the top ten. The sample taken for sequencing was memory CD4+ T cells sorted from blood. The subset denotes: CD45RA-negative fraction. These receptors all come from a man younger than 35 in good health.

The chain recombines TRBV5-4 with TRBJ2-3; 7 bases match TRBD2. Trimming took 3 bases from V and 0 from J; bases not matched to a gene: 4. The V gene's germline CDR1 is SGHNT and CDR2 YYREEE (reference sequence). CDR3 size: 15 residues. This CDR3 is CASSSGGASTDTQYF. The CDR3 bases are TGTGCCAGCAGCTCGGGGGGAGCTAGCACAGATACGCAGTATTTT.

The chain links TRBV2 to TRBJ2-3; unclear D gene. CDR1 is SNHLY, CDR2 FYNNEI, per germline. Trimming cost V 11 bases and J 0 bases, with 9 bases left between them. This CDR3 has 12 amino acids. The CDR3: CALDASTDTQYF. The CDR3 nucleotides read TGTGCCCTGGACGCTAGCACAGATACGCAGTATTTT.

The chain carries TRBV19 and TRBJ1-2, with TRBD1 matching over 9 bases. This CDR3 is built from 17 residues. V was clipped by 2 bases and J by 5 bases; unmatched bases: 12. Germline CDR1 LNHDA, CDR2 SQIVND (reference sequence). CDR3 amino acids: CASSIYPDRGIPYGYTF. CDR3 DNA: TGTGCCAGTAGTATATACCCGGACAGGGGCATCCCTTATGGCTACACCTTC.

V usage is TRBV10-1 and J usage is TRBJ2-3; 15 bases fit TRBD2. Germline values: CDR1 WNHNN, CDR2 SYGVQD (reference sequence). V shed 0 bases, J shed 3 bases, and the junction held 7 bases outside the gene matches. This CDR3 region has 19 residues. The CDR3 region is CASSESAWGLAGGTDTQYF. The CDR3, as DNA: TGCGCCAGCAGTGAGTCGGCTTGGGGACTAGCGGGAGGAACAGATACGCAGTATTTT.

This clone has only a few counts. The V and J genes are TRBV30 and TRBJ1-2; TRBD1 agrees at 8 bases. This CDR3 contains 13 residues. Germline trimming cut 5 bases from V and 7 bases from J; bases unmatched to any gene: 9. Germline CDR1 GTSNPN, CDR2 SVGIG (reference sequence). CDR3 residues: CAWETGGKPGYTF. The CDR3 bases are TGTGCCTGGGAAACAGGGGGAAAGCCTGGCTACACCTTC.

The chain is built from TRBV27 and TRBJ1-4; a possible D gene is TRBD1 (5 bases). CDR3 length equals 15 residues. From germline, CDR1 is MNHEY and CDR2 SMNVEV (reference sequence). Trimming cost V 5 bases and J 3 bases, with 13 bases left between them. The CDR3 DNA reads TGTGCCAGCAGTGCAACTTGGGGGGCTAATGAAAAACTGTTTTTT. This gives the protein CASSATWGANEKLFF.

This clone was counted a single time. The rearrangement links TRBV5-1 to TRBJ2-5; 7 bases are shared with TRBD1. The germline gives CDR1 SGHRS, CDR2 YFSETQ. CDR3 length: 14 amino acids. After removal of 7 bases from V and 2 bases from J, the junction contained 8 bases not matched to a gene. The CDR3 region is CASRLGRGQETQYF. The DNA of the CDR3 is TGCGCCAGCCGCCTGGGCAGGGGGCAAGAGACCCAGTACTTC.

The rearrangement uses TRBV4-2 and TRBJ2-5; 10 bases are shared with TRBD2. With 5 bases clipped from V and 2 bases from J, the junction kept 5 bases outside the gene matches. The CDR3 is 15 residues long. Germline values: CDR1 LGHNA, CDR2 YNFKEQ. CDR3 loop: CASSRERGGQETQYF. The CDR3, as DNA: TGTGCCAGCAGCAGAGAGCGGGGGGGTCAAGAGACCCAGTACTTC.

CDR3 amino acids: CASTGTVGGYTF. In DNA, the CDR3 is TGTGCCAGCACCGGGACAGTGGGGGGCTACACCTTC. The chain recombines TRBV28 with TRBJ1-2; 7 bases are a match to TRBD1. The CDR3 loop spans 12 amino acids. From germline, CDR1 is MDHEN and CDR2 SYDVKM. V was pared by 7 bases and J by 8 bases, with 7 bases of the junction left unmatched.

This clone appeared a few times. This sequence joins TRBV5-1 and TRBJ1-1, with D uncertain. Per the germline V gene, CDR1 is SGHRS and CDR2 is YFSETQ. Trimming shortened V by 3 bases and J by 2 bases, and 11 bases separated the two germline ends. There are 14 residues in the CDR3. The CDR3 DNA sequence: TGCGCCAGCAGCTCATCGGGCCTTAACACTGAAGCTTTCTTT. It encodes CASSSSGLNTEAFF.

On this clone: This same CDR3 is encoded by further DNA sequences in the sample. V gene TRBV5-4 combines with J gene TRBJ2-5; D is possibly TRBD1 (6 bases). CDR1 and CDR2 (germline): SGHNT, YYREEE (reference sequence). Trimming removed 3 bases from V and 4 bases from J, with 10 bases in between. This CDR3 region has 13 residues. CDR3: CASSSGQRETQYF. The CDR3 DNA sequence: TGTGCCAGCAGCTCCGGACAGCGAGAGACCCAGTACTTC.

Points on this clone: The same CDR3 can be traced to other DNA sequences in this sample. Written as DNA, the CDR3 is TGTGCCAGCTCCCAACTAGCGGGAGGGTACGAGCAGTACTTC. Residues: CASSQLAGGYEQYF. The rearrangement links TRBV18 to TRBJ2-7; TRBD2 aligns across 13 bases. Trimming at V came to 6 bases and at J to 4 bases, leaving 3 bases not matched to a gene. This CDR3 region has 14 residues. CDR1 and CDR2 from the germline V gene are KGHSH and LQKENI. Full variable domain (missing parts from reference TRBV18 and TRBJ2-7): NAGVMQNPRHLVRRRGQEARLRCSPMKGHSHVYWYRQLPEEGLKFMVYLQKENIIDESGMPKERFSAEFPKEGPSILRIQQVVRGDSAAYFCASSQLAGGYEQYFGPGTRLTVT.

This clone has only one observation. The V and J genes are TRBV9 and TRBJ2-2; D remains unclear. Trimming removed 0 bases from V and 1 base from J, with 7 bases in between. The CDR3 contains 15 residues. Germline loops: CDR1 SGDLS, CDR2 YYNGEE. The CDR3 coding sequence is TGTGCCAGCAGCGTAGTGATGGGGAACACCGGGGAGCTGTTTTTT. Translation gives CASSVVMGNTGELFF. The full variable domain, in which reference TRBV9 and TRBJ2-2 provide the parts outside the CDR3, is DSGVTQTPKHLITATGQRVTLRCSPRSGDLSVYWYQQSLDQGLQFLIQYYNGEERAKGNILERFSAQQFPDLHSELNLSSLELGDSALYFCASSVVMGNTGELFFGEGSRLTVL.

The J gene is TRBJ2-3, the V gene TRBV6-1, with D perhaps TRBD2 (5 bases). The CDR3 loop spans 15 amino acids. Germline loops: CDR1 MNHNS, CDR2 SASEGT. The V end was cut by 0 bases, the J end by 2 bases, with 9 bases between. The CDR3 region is CASSEARRFTDTQYF. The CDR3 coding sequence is TGTGCCAGCAGTGAAGCGAGGAGGTTCACAGATACGCAGTATTTT.

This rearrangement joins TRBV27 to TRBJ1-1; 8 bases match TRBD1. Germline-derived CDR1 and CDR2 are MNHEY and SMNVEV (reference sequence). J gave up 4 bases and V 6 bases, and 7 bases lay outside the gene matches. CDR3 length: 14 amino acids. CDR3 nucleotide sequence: TGTGCCAGCAGGGGCGGACAGGGAAGCACTGAAGCTTTCTTT. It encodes CASRGGQGSTEAFF.

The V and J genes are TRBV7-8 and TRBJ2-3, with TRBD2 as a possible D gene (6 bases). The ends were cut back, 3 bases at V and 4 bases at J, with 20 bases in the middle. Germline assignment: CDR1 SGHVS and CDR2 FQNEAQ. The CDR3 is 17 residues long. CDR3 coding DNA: TGTGCCAGCAGCTTGGTTCTCAGCGGGCAAGGCGCAGATACGCAGTATTTT. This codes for CASSLVLSGQGADTQYF.

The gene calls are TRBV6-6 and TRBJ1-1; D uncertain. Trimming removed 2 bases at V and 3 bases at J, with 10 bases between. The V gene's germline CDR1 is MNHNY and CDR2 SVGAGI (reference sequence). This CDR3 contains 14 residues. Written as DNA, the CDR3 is TGTGCCAGCAGTTACGACGGCGGGGACACTGAAGCTTTCTTT. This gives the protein CASSYDGGDTEAFF.

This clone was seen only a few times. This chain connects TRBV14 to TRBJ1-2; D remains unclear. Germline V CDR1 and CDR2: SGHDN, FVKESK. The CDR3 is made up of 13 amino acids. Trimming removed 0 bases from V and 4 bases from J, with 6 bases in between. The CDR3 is CASSQDWAYGYTF. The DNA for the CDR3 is TGTGCCAGCAGCCAAGACTGGGCCTATGGCTACACCTTC.

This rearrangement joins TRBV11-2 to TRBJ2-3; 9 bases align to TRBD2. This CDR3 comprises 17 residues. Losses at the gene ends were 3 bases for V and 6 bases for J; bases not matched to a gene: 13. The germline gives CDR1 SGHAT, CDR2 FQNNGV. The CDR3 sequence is CASSFGPLAGLGDTQYF. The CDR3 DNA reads TGTGCCAGCAGCTTTGGGCCGCTAGCGGGACTCGGTGATACGCAGTATTTT.

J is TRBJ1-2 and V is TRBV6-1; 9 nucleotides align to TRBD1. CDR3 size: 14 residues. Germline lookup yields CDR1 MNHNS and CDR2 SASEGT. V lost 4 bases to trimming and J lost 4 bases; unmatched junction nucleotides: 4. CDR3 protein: CASSVGQGPYGYTF. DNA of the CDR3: TGTGCCAGCAGTGTTGGACAGGGGCCCTATGGCTACACCTTC.

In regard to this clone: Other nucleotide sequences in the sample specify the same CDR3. The CDR3 reads CASSIRETQYF. In DNA form, the CDR3 reads TGTGCCAGTAGTATACGCGAGACCCAGTACTTC. The chain links TRBV19 to TRBJ2-5; D call uncertain. V lost 2 bases and J 5 bases, leaving 3 bases between the germline ends. CDR3 length: 11 residues. From germline, CDR1 is LNHDA and CDR2 SQIVND (reference sequence).

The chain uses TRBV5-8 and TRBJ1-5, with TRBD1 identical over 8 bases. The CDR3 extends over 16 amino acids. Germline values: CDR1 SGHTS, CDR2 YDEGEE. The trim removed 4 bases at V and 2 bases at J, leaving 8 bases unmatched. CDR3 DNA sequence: TGTGCCAGCAGCACCGAGGGGACAGGTCGCAATCAGCCCCAGCATTTT. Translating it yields CASSTEGTGRNQPQHF.

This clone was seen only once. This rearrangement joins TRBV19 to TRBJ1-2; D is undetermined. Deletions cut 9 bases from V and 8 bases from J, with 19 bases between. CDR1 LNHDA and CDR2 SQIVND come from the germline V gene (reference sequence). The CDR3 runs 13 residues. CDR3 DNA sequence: TGTGCCAGCTCCCGTTCGGAAGGACGCGGCTACACCTTC. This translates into CASSRSEGRGYTF.

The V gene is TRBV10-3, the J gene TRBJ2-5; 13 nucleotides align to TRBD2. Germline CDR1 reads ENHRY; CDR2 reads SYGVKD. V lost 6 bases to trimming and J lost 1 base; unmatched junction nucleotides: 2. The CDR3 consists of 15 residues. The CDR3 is CAISRTSGSQETQYF. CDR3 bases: TGTGCCATCAGCCGGACTAGCGGGAGCCAAGAGACCCAGTACTTC.

The CDR3 DNA sequence: TGTGCCAGCAGTCTGGTCCAAGGGGGACGCACTGAAGCTTTCTTT. It translates to CASSLVQGGRTEAFF. This sequence joins TRBV28 and TRBJ1-1; possible D gene TRBD1, 6 bases. The CDR3 extends over 15 amino acids. Per the germline V gene, CDR1 is MDHEN and CDR2 is SYDVKM. V lost 5 bases to trimming and J lost 4 bases, with 17 bases between them.

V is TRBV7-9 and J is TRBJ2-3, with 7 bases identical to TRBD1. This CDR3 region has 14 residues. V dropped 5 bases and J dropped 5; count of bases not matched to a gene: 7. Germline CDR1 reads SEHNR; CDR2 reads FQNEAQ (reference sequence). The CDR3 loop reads CASSATGFVDTQYF. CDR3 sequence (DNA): TGTGCCAGCAGCGCGACAGGGTTCGTAGATACGCAGTATTTT. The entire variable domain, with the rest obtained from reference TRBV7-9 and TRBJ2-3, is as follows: DTGVSQNPRHKITKRGQNVTFRCDPISEHNRLYWYRQTLGQGPEFLTYFQNEAQLEKSRLLSDRFSAERPKGSFSTLEIQRTEQGDSAMYLCASSATGFVDTQYFGPGTRLTVL.

The CDR3 spells CASSLIGGAAGELFF. The CDR3 bases are TGCGCCAGCAGCTTGATCGGTGGTGCGGCCGGGGAGCTGTTTTTT. The rearrangement joins TRBV5-1 to TRBJ2-2; D is undetermined. Trimming stripped 1 base from V and 6 bases from J, with 13 bases between. Germline V lookup: CDR1 SGHRS, CDR2 YFSETQ. This CDR3 comprises 15 residues.

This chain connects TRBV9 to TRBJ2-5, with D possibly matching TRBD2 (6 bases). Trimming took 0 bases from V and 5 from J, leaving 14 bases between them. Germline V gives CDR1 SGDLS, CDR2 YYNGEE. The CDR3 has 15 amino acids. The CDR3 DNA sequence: TGTGCCAGCAGCGTAGAATCGGGAGAACGGGAGACCCAGTACTTC. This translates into CASSVESGERETQYF. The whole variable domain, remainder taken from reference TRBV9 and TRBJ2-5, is DSGVTQTPKHLITATGQRVTLRCSPRSGDLSVYWYQQSLDQGLQFLIQYYNGEERAKGNILERFSAQQFPDLHSELNLSSLELGDSALYFCASSVESGERETQYFGPGTRLLVL.

CDR3 in amino acids: CAWSVTGKGSPLHF. For the CDR3, the DNA is TGTGCCTGGAGTGTAACAGGGAAGGGATCACCCCTCCACTTT. The chain links TRBV30 to TRBJ1-6; a weak D match, TRBD1 (6 bases). The CDR3 is 14 amino acids. Germline values: CDR1 GTSNPN, CDR2 SVGIG (reference sequence). Trimming pared 0 bases from V and 10 bases from J, leaving 13 bases between.